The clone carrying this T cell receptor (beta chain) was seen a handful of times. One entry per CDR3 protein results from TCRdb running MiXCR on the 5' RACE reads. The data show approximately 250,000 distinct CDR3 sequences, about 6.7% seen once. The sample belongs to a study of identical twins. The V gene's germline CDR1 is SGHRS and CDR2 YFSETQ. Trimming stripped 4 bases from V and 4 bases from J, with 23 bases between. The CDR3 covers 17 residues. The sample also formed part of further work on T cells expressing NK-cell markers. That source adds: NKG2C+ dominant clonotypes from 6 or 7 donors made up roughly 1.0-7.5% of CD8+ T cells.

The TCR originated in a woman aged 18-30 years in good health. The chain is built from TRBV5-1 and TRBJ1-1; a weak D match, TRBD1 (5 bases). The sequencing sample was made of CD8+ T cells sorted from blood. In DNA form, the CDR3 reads TGCGCCAGCAGCCAAGGAAGAGAGGGGCTGGGGGGCACTGAAGCTTTCTTT. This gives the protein CASSQGREGLGGTEAFF.